Listed here are 10 T cell receptor beta chains from one sample, sequenced in a study of PD-L1 blockade in urothelial cancer (dated by TCRdb to the late 2010s). To prepare the library, the immunoSEQ multiplex PCR assay was applied. TCRdb holds this immuneACCESS table with in-frame rearrangements only. Some clones are missing; in checked studies, unresolved V genes explain under half, and the rest has no known cause. This sample holds approximately 88,000 clones; about four fifths were observed only once. The ten largest clones add up to roughly 2% of the sample. The time point label here, explained by the study, means: pretreatment peripheral blood. The source material was PBMCs, sampled around atezolizumab (anti-PD-L1) treatment. Receptors were obtained from a man aged 55 to 70 with urothelial cancer.

The rearrangement joins TRBV7-2 to TRBJ2-1; TRBD1 matches 8 bases. Germline CDR1 is SGHTA and CDR2 is FQGNSA. Losses at the gene ends were 3 bases for V and 6 bases for J; bases not matched to a gene: 7. The CDR3 contains 15 residues. Here the CDR3 DNA reads TGTGCCAGCAGCTTTATTCCCGGGACAGGCAATGAGCAGTTCTTC. Protein sequence: CASSFIPGTGNEQFF.

This chain joins TRBV5-4 and TRBJ2-6, with D unclear. The V gene's germline CDR1 is SGHNT and CDR2 YYREEE (reference sequence). V shed 4 bases and J shed 0 bases, with 8 bases lying between them. The CDR3 extends over 15 amino acids. The CDR3 DNA follows: TGTGCCAGCAGCCCAGTACCCTCTGGGGCCAACGTCCTGACTTTC. Translating gives CASSPVPSGANVLTF.

This clone appeared a single time. The chain links TRBV5-4 to TRBJ1-2; tentative D call: TRBD1 (6 bases). Germline assignment: CDR1 SGHNT and CDR2 YYREEE (reference sequence). The CDR3 contains 15 residues. With 0 bases removed from V and 2 bases from J, the gap between germline ends came to 11 bases. As DNA, the CDR3 is TGTGCCAGCAGCTTGGGTGGGGGCTTCAACTATGGCTACACCTTC. Protein product: CASSLGGGFNYGYTF.

The gene calls are TRBV19 and TRBJ1-1, with TRBD1 as a possible D gene (6 bases). The CDR3 totals 15 residues. Between the trimmed V and J ends, which lost 5 bases and 2 bases, there was a span of 15 bases. CDR1 and CDR2 from the germline V gene are LNHDA and SQIVND (reference sequence). The DNA for the CDR3 is TGTGCCAGTAGTGTACAGGGTGGTTTCAACACTGAAGCTTTCTTT. Amino acids: CASSVQGGFNTEAFF.

The chain carries TRBV2 and TRBJ2-6; a weak D match, TRBD2 (5 bases). V dropped 0 bases and J dropped 1 base, with 7 bases sitting between them. Looked up from germline, CDR1 is SNHLY and CDR2 is FYNNEI. This CDR3 is 16 amino acids long. CDR3 bases: TGTGCCAGCAGTGAAGCGCGGGTATCTGGGGCCAACGTCCTGACTTTC. This sequence encodes CASSEARVSGANVLTF.

This clone was recorded a few times. The chain uses TRBV20-1 and TRBJ1-2; D ambiguous. The CDR3 has 11 amino acids. Germline CDR1 and CDR2: DFQATT and SNEGSKA (reference sequence). V lost 6 bases and J 1 base, leaving 6 bases between the germline ends. DNA of the CDR3: TGCAGTGCCGGGGATAACTATGGCTACACCTTC. Protein product: CSAGDNYGYTF.

This clone was observed a few times. The V call is TRBV21-1, the J call TRBJ1-5; the D call TRBD1 from the table was never checked on the DNA. TRBV21-1 is described as a pseudogene. This CDR3 spans 14 amino acids. The CDR3 spells CASSKVGVVQPQHF. The DNA of the CDR3 is TGTGCCAGCAGCAAGGTAGGGGTGGTACAGCCCCAGCATTTT.

The chain employs TRBV19 and TRBJ1-5, with TRBD1 identical over 7 bases. The CDR3 loop spans 13 amino acids. Germline V CDR1 and CDR2: LNHDA, SQIVND (reference sequence). The J segment lost 0 bases and the V segment lost 10 bases, leaving 3 bases of the junction unmatched. CDR3 DNA sequence: TGTGCCACCAGACAGGGTAGCAATCAGCCCCAGCATTTT. It translates to CATRQGSNQPQHF.

This clone was counted only a few times. The chain employs TRBV27 and TRBJ2-1, with D unresolved. In germline, CDR1 is MNHEY, CDR2 SMNVEV (reference sequence). This CDR3 is built from 14 residues. Trimming left V 2 bases short and J 7 bases short, with 12 bases between. The CDR3 region has the DNA TGTGCCAGCAGTTTAGGCTCGCAGACTAATGAGCAGTTCTTC. Amino acid sequence: CASSLGSQTNEQFF.

The gene calls are TRBV18 and TRBJ1-5, with TRBD1 as a possible D gene (6 bases). V was cut by 5 bases and J by 0 bases, with 14 bases left in between. The CDR3 extends over 16 amino acids. Germline values: CDR1 KGHSH, CDR2 LQKENI. The CDR3: CASSVVGQLSNQPQHF. The CDR3 DNA follows: TGTGCCAGCTCAGTCGTGGGACAACTTAGCAATCAGCCCCAGCATTTT.